This passage covers 14 T cell receptor beta chains from one sample sequenced in a study of response to subunit inactivated influenza vaccine. TCRdb analysed the RT-PCR reads with MiXCR anew, one entry per CDR3 protein. The data hold about 160,000 distinct CDR3 sequences, with roughly 10% observed a single time. Sample: CD8+ T cells sorted from PBMCs, taken around 25 months after vaccination. The receptors here all came from a man aged 50 to 69 who received an inactivated influenza vaccine.

In this sample, this clonotype turned up many times. The chain couples TRBV4-3 to TRBJ2-5; 8 positions agree with TRBD2. The CDR3 loop spans 14 amino acids. V trimming: 5 bases; J trimming: 3 bases; junction bases outside the gene matches: 5. CDR1 is LGHNA and CDR2 is YSLEER in the germline V gene. The CDR3 loop reads CASSSIGGEETQYF. The CDR3 DNA follows: TGCGCCAGCAGCTCCATCGGGGGGGAAGAGACCCAGTACTTC.

This rearrangement joins TRBV6-5 to TRBJ2-5; TRBD1 agrees at 8 bases. The V gene's germline CDR1 is MNHEY and CDR2 SVGAGI. The CDR3 loop spans 16 amino acids. V lost 1 base, J lost 2 bases, and 6 bases stayed unmatched. The CDR3 loop is CASSYFETGEQETQYF. The CDR3 DNA follows: TGTGCCAGCAGTTACTTCGAGACAGGGGAACAAGAGACCCAGTACTTC.

This chain links TRBV6-2 or TRBV6-3 with TRBJ2-1, with 11 positions matching TRBD2. Germline-derived CDR1 and CDR2 are MNHEY and SVGEGT. With 0 bases clipped from V and 1 base from J, the junction kept 5 bases outside the gene matches. The CDR3 contains 18 residues. The CDR3 coding sequence is TGTGCCAGCAGTTACTCGATATTAGCGGGAGGGTCCTACAATGAGCAGTTCTTC. It translates to CASSYSILAGGSYNEQFF.

The J gene is TRBJ2-3, the V gene TRBV30; D perhaps matches TRBD2 (7 bases). The V end lost 0 bases, the J end lost 4 bases, and 17 bases lay between the germline ends. The CDR3 has 16 residues. In germline, CDR1 is GTSNPN, CDR2 SVGIG (reference sequence). The CDR3 here is CAWSVLSGGGADTQYF. The CDR3 DNA follows: TGTGCCTGGAGTGTACTCTCGGGCGGGGGCGCAGATACGCAGTATTTT.

V gene TRBV5-6 combines with J gene TRBJ2-7, with D unclear. The germline V gene has CDR1 SGHDT and CDR2 YYEEEE. CDR3 length: 14 amino acids. V dropped 0 bases and J dropped 2 bases, with 9 bases sitting between them. The CDR3 is CASSLALQAYEQYF. CDR3 bases: TGTGCCAGCAGCTTGGCCTTGCAGGCCTACGAGCAGTACTTC.

This CDR3 is CASSIDRGDNQPQHF. The CDR3 DNA sequence: TGTGCCAGCAGTATAGACAGGGGGGACAATCAGCCCCAGCATTTT. J is TRBJ1-5 and V is TRBV6-1, with 9 bases fitting TRBD1. J was trimmed by 3 bases and V by 5 bases; bases with no gene match: 5. This CDR3 has 15 amino acids. Germline loops: CDR1 MNHNS, CDR2 SASEGT.

There are a few counts of this clonotype. The chain combines TRBV11-2 with TRBJ2-7; D may correspond to TRBD1 or TRBD2 (5 bases each). The CDR3 length is 15 residues. Trimming cost V 3 bases and J 3 bases, with 15 bases left between them. Germline CDR1 is SGHAT and CDR2 is FQNNGV. The DNA of the CDR3 is TGTGCCAGCAGCTTGTGGGACGGATTCATCTACGAGCAGTACTTC. Protein product: CASSLWDGFIYEQYF. The full variable domain, in which reference TRBV11-2 and TRBJ2-7 provide the parts outside the CDR3, is EAGVAQSPRYKIIEKRQSVAFWCNPISGHATLYWYQQILGQGPKLLIQFQNNGVVDDSQLPKDRFSAERLKGVDSTLKIQPAKLEDSAVYLCASSLWDGFIYEQYFGPGTRLTVT.

The table lists this clonotype with a few counts. For the CDR3, the DNA is TGCAGCGTTGAAGATGAAGGCTGGAGCTCCTACAATGAGCAGTTCTTC. This translates into CSVEDEGWSSYNEQFF. The chain joins TRBV29-1 to TRBJ2-1, with D hard to call. The CDR3 consists of 16 residues. V shed 0 bases and J shed 0 bases, with 12 bases lying between them. The germline gives CDR1 SQVTM, CDR2 ANQGSEA.

This clonotype was found a few times. The CDR3 loop is CASSLPGRHSPLHF. The CDR3, as DNA: TGCGCCAGCAGCCTCCCTGGCCGGCATTCACCCCTCCACTTT. The J gene is TRBJ1-6, the V gene TRBV4-1, with D unclear. This CDR3 is 14 amino acids long. Trimming pared 4 bases from V and 8 bases from J, leaving 12 bases between. Germline values: CDR1 MGHRA, CDR2 YSYEKL.

This clonotype was observed many times. The CDR3 protein is CAISDRDYGGYNEQFF. Written as DNA, the CDR3 is TGTGCCATCAGTGATCGGGACTACGGGGGGTACAATGAGCAGTTCTTC. This chain links TRBV10-3 with TRBJ2-1, with 7 nucleotides matching TRBD2. CDR3 length equals 16 residues. Germline CDR1 is ENHRY and CDR2 is SYGVKD. V lost 3 bases and J lost 4; bases outside the gene matches: 9.

This chain uses TRBV6-1 with TRBJ2-3; unclear D gene. Deletions cut 6 bases from V and 3 bases from J, with 13 bases between. The CDR3 is 14 amino acids. CDR1 and CDR2 from the germline V gene are MNHNS and SASEGT. The CDR3 sequence is CASSSGGETDTQYF. In DNA, the CDR3 is TGTGCCAGCAGCTCCGGCGGAGAGACAGATACGCAGTATTTT.

This clonotype has a single count. The genes are TRBV5-1 and TRBJ2-1; tentative D call: TRBD2 (5 bases). CDR1 and CDR2 (germline): SGHRS, YFSETQ. Trimming cost V 3 bases and J 7 bases, with 17 bases left between them. This CDR3 region has 15 residues. The CDR3 loop is CASSSLEWSSNEQFF. CDR3 in DNA: TGCGCCAGCAGCTCACTAGAATGGAGTTCAAATGAGCAGTTCTTC.

This clonotype appeared a few times. In nucleotides, the CDR3 is TGTGCCAGCTTGGGACAGACCAACACTGAAGCTTTCTTT. Encoded protein: CASLGQTNTEAFF. V and J are TRBV12-3 or TRBV12-4 and TRBJ1-1; 7 nucleotides agree with TRBD1. The CDR3 runs 13 residues. V lost 8 bases to trimming and J lost 2 bases; unmatched junction nucleotides: 5.

About this clonotype itself: It may be a read error: a sequence one base away is much more abundant. The chain recombines TRBV28 with TRBJ2-7, with a weak D call TRBD1 (5 bases). CDR1 MDHEN and CDR2 SYDVKM come from the germline V gene. There are 11 residues in the CDR3. V lost 6 bases and J 7 bases, leaving 10 bases between the germline ends. CDR3: CASRTVWEQYF. The CDR3 DNA reads TGTGCCAGCAGGACAGTTTGGGAGCAGTACTTC.